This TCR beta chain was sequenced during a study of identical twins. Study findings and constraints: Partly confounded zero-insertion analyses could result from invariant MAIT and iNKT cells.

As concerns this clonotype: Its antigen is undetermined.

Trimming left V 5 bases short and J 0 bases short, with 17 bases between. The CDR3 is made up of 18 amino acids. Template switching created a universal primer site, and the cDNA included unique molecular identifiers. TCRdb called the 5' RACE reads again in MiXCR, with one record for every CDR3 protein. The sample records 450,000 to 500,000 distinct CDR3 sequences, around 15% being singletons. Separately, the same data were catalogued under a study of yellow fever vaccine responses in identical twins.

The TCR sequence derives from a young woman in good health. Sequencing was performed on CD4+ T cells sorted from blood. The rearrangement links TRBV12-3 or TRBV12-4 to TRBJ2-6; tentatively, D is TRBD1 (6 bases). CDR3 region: CASSRGDKTFSGANVLTF. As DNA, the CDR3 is TGTGCCAGCAGTCGAGGGGACAAGACTTTCTCTGGGGCCAACGTCCTGACTTTC.